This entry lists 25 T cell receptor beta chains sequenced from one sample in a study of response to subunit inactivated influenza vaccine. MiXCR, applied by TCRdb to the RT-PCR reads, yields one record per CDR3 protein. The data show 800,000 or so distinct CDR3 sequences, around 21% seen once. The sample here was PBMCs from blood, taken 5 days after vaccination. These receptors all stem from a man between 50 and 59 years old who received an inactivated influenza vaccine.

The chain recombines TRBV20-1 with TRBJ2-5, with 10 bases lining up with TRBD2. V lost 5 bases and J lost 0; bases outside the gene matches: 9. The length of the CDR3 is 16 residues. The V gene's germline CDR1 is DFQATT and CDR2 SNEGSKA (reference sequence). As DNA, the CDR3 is TGCAGTGCTCACCTGGGACTAGCGTTGTACCAAGAGACCCAGTACTTC. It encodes CSAHLGLALYQETQYF.

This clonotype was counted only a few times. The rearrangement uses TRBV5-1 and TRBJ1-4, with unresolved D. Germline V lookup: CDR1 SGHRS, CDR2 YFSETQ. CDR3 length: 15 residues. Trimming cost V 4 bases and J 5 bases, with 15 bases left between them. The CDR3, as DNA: TGCGCCAGCAGCGCAGAAGGCAGCCGGAATGAAAAACTGTTTTTT. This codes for CASSAEGSRNEKLFF.

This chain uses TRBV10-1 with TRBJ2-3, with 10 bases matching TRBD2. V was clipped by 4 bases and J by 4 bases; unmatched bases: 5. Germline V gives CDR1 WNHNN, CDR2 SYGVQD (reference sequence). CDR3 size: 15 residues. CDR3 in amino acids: CASSVSGGASDTQYF. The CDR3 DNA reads TGCGCCAGCAGTGTAAGCGGGGGGGCGTCAGATACGCAGTATTTT.

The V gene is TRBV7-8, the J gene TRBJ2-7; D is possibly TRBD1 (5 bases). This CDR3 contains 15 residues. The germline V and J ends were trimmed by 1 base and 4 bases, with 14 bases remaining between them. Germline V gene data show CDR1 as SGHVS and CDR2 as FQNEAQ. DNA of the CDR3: TGTGCCAGCAGCTTAGTAGCCGACAGCTCGTACGAGCAGTACTTC. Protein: CASSLVADSSYEQYF.

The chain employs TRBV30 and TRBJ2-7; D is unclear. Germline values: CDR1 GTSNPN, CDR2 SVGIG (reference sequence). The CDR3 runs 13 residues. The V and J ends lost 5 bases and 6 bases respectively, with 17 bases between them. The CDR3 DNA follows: TGTGCCTGGGATCCAGGCCCCCGCTCCGAGCAGTACTTC. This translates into CAWDPGPRSEQYF.

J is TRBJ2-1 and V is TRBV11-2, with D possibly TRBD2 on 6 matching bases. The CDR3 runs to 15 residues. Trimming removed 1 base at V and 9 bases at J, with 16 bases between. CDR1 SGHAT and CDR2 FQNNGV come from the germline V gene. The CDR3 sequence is CASSLAGAQQPEQFF. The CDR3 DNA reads TGTGCCAGCAGCTTAGCGGGAGCTCAACAACCTGAGCAGTTCTTC.

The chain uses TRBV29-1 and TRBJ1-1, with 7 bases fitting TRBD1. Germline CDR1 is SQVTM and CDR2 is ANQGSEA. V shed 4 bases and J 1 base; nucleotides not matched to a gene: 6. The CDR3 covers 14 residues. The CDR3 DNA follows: TGCAGCGTTGTGAAAAGGACAGGGAACACTGAAGCTTTCTTT. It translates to CSVVKRTGNTEAFF. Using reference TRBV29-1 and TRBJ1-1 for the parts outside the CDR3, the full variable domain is SAVISQKPSRDICQRGTSLTIQCQVDSQVTMMFWYRQQPGQSLTLIATANQGSEATYESGFVIDKFPISRPNLTFSTLTVSNMSPEDSSIYLCSVVKRTGNTEAFFGQGTRLTVV.

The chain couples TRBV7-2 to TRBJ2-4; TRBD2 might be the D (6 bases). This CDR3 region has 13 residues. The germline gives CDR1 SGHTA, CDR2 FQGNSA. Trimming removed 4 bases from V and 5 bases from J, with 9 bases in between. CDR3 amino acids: CASSSGSQNIQYF. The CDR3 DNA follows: TGTGCCAGCAGCTCCGGGAGCCAAAACATTCAGTACTTC. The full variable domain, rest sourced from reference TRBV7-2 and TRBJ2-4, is GAGVSQSPSNKVTEKGKDVELRCDPISGHTALYWYRQSLGQGLEFLIYFQGNSAPDKSGLPSDRFSAERTGGSVSTLTIQRTQQEDSAVYLCASSSGSQNIQYFGAGTRLSVL.

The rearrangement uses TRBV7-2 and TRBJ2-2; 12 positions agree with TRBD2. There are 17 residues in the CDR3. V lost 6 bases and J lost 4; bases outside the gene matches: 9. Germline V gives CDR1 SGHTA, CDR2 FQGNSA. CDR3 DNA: TGTGCCAGCAGTTTCCAGAGGGGACTAGCGGGCACCGGGGAGCTGTTTTTT. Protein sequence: CASSFQRGLAGTGELFF.

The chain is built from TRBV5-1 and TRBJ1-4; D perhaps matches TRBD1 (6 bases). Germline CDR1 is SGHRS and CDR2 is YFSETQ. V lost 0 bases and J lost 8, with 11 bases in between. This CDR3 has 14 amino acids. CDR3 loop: CASSLDREGEKLFF. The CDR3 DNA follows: TGCGCCAGCAGCTTGGACAGGGAGGGCGAAAAACTGTTTTTT.

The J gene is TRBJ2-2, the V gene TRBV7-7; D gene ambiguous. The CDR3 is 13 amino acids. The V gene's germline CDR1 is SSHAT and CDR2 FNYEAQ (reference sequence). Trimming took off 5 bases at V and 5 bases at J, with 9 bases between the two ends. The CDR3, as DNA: TGTGCCAGCAGCCCCCAGTGGACCGGGGAGCTGTTTTTT. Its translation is CASSPQWTGELFF.

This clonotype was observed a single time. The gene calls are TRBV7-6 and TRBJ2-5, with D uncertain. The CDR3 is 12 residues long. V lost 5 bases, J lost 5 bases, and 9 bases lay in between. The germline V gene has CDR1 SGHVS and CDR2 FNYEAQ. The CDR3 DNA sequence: TGTGCCAGCAGCCCACCTATGGAGACCCAGTACTTC. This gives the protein CASSPPMETQYF.

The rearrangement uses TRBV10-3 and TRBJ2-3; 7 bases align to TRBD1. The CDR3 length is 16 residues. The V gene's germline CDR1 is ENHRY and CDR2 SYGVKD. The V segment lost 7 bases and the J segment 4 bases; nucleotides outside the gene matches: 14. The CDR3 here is CAITSDRVFNPDTQYF. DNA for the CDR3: TGTGCCATCACCTCCGACAGGGTTTTCAACCCAGATACGCAGTATTTT.

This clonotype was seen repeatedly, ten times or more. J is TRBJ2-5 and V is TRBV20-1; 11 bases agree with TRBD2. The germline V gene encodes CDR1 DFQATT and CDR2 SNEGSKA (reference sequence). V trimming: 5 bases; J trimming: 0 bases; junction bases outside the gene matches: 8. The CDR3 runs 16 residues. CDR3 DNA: TGCAGTGCTCTATCCGCACTAGCGGGAGACCAAGAGACCCAGTACTTC. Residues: CSALSALAGDQETQYF.

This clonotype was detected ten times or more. The CDR3 nucleotides read TGCGCCAGCAGCCGGGACTATCGCACAGATACGCAGTATTTT. Translated, it gives CASSRDYRTDTQYF. The rearrangement joins TRBV5-1 to TRBJ2-3; 7 positions match TRBD2. Per germline, CDR1 SGHRS and CDR2 YFSETQ. The J segment lost 1 base and the V segment lost 4 bases, leaving 3 bases of the junction unmatched. CDR3 length equals 14 residues.

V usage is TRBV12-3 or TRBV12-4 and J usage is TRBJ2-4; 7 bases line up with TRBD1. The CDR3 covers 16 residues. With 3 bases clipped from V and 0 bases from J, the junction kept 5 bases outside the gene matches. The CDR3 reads CASSLGTALAKNIQYF. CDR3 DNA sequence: TGTGCCAGCAGTTTGGGGACAGCCCTAGCCAAAAACATTCAGTACTTC.

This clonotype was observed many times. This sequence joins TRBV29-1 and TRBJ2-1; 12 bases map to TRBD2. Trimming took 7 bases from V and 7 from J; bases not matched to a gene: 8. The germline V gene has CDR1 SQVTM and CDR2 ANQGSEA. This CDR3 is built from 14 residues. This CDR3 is CSALTSGRSNEQFF. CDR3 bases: TGCAGCGCTCTAACTAGCGGGAGGAGTAATGAGCAGTTCTTC.

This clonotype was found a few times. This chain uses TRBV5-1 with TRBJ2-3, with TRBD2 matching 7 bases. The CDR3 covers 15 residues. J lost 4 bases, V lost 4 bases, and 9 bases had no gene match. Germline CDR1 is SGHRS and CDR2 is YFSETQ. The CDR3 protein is CASSTGLQAADTQYF. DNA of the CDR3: TGCGCCAGCAGCACGGGACTACAGGCGGCAGATACGCAGTATTTT.

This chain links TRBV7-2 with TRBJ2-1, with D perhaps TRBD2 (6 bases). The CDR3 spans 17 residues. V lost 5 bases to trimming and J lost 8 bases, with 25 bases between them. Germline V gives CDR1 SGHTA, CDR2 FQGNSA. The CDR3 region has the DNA TGTGCCAGCAGCCTATCGGGGACGGTCCTTTGGGGGGATGAGCAGTTCTTC. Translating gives CASSLSGTVLWGDEQFF.

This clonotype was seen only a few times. The chain's CDR3 is CASSYTGGRSYEQYF. CDR3 in DNA: TGTGCCAGCAGCTACACAGGGGGCCGCTCCTACGAGCAGTACTTC. This chain uses TRBV7-9 with TRBJ2-7; TRBD1 matches 9 bases. The V segment lost 4 bases and the J segment 0 bases; nucleotides outside the gene matches: 4. Germline-derived CDR1 and CDR2 are SEHNR and FQNEAQ (reference sequence). The CDR3 consists of 15 residues.

CDR3 residues: CASRQRGGTDTQYF. Written as DNA, the CDR3 is TGTGCCAGCCGGCAGAGGGGAGGAACAGATACGCAGTATTTT. This chain uses TRBV28 with TRBJ2-3; tentative D call: TRBD2 (6 bases). This CDR3 is built from 14 residues. Germline V CDR1 and CDR2: MDHEN, SYDVKM. V gave up 8 bases and J gave up 3 bases, with 15 bases separating them.

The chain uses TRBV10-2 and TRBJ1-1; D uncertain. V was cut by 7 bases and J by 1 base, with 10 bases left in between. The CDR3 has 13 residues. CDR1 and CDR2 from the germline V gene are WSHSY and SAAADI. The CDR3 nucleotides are TGCGCCAGCATCGGACTGGGGAACACTGAAGCTTTCTTT. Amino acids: CASIGLGNTEAFF.

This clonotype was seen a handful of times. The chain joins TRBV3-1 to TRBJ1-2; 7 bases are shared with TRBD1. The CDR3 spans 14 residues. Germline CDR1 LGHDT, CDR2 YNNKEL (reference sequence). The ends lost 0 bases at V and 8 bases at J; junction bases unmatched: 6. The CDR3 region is CASSQDVRGGGYTF. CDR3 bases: TGTGCCAGCAGCCAAGATGTCAGGGGGGGAGGCTACACCTTC. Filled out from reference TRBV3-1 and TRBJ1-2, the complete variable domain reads DTAVSQTPKYLVTQMGNDKSIKCEQNLGHDTMYWYKQDSKKFLKIMFSYNNKELIINETVPNRFSPKSPDKAHLNLHINSLELGDSAVYFCASSQDVRGGGYTFGSGTRLTVV.

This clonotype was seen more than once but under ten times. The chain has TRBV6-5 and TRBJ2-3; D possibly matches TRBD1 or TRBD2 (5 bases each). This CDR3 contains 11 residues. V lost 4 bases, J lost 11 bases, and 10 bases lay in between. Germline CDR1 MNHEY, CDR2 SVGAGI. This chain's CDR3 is CASSSRDGQYF. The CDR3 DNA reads TGTGCCAGCAGTTCCCGGGACGGGCAGTATTTT.

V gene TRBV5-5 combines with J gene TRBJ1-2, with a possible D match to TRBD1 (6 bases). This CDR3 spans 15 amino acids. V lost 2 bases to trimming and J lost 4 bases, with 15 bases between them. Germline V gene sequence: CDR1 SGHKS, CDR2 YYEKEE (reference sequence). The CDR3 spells CASSFYGGLAYGYTF. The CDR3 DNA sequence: TGTGCCAGCAGCTTCTATGGGGGGCTGGCCTATGGCTACACCTTC.